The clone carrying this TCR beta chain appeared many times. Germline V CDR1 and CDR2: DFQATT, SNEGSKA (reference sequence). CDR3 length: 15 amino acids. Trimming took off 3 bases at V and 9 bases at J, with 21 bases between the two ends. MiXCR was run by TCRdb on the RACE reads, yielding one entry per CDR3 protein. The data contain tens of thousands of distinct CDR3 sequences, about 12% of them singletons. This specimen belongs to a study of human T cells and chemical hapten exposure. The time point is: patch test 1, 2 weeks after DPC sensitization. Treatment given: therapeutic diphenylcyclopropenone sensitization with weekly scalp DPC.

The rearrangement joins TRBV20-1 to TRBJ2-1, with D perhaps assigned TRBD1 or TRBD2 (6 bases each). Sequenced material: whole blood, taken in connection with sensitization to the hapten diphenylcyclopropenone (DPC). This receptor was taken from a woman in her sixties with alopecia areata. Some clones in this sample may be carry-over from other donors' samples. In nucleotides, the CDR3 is TGCAGTGCTAGCCTCCCGGGGGACAAAAGTAGTGAGCAGTTCTTC. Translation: CSASLPGDKSSEQFF.